What follows are 10 T cell receptor beta chains derived from one specimen sequenced in a study of blood T cell repertoires in COVID-19. Clones were read by immunoSEQ multiplex PCR, and TCRdb kept only the in-frame ones, dropping some. The sample shows about 120,000 clones, approximately 80% of them seen only once. What was sequenced was peripheral blood. The receptors shown here come from a woman older than 75 with acute or convalescent COVID-19.

V is TRBV15 and J is TRBJ2-7, with 7 bases identical to TRBD1. The germline gives CDR1 LNHNV, CDR2 YYDKDF (reference sequence). This CDR3 has 14 amino acids. The ends lost 5 bases at V and 2 bases at J; junction bases unmatched: 6. The chain's CDR3 is CATSLRQGPYEQYF. The CDR3 DNA is TGTGCCACCAGCCTTCGACAGGGACCCTACGAGCAGTACTTC.

This clone has a handful of counts. The rearrangement uses TRBV6-5 and TRBJ1-2; D might be TRBD1 (6 bases). Trimming shortened V by 5 bases and J by 4 bases, and 11 bases separated the two germline ends. The CDR3 covers 13 residues. From germline, CDR1 is MNHEY and CDR2 SVGAGI. The CDR3 DNA sequence: TGTGCCAGCAGTCCGACAGGAGTCTATGGCTACACCTTC. It yields the protein CASSPTGVYGYTF.

The chain combines TRBV30 with TRBJ2-3; no clear D gene. Germline V gene data show CDR1 as GTSNPN and CDR2 as SVGIG (reference sequence). The germline V and J ends were trimmed by 2 bases and 2 bases, with 5 bases remaining between them. There are 12 residues in the CDR3. DNA for the CDR3: TGTGCCTGGAGTCCAGACACAGATACGCAGTATTTT. Amino acids: CAWSPDTDTQYF.

This chain links TRBV6-4 with TRBJ1-5, with TRBD1 matching 8 bases. The germline CDR1 and CDR2 sequences are MRHNA and SNTAGT. The CDR3 sequence is 13 residues long. Germline trimming cut 7 bases from V and 6 bases from J; bases unmatched to any gene: 5. The CDR3 coding sequence is TGTGCCAGCAAGTGCAGGGGGCGTCAGCCCCAGCATTTT. Its translation is CASKCRGRQPQHF.

The chain is built from TRBV4-1 and TRBJ1-5, with unresolved D. Trimming pared 0 bases from V and 5 bases from J, leaving 5 bases between. This CDR3 is built from 13 residues. Germline values: CDR1 MGHRA, CDR2 YSYEKL. CDR3 sequence reads: CASSQDRDQPQHF. The CDR3 DNA reads TGCGCCAGCAGCCAAGATCGGGATCAGCCCCAGCATTTT.

This clone has a handful of counts. This chain joins TRBV7-7 and TRBJ1-1; D remains ambiguous. The germline V gene encodes CDR1 SSHAT and CDR2 FNYEAQ (reference sequence). The CDR3 is 13 amino acids. V lost 2 bases, J lost 1 base, and 5 bases lay in between. DNA for the CDR3: TGTGCCAGCAGCTTATCGGGGAACACTGAAGCTTTCTTT. It encodes CASSLSGNTEAFF.

This clone was detected once. The rearrangement links TRBV18 to TRBJ1-4, with TRBD1 matching over 8 bases. This CDR3 spans 17 amino acids. Germline V gene sequence: CDR1 KGHSH, CDR2 LQKENI. J gave up 7 bases and V 3 bases, and 13 bases lay outside the gene matches. CDR3 sequence: CASSPSTGADSGEKLFF. As DNA, the CDR3 is TGTGCCAGCTCACCTTCGACAGGGGCAGATTCGGGTGAAAAACTGTTTTTT.

The genes are TRBV7-3 and TRBJ1-3; no definite D call. Trimming removed 5 bases from V and 3 bases from J, with 14 bases in between. Germline V gene sequence: CDR1 SGHTA, CDR2 FQGTGA. The CDR3 has 15 amino acids. Here the CDR3 reads CASSIGPSGGNTIYF. For the CDR3, the DNA is TGTGCCAGCAGCATAGGCCCTTCGGGTGGAAACACCATATATTTT. Full variable domain (missing parts from reference TRBV7-3 and TRBJ1-3): GAGVSQTPSNKVTEKGKYVELRCDPISGHTALYWYRQSLGQGPEFLIYFQGTGAADDSGLPNDRFFAVRPEGSVSTLKIQRTERGDSAVYLCASSIGPSGGNTIYFGEGSWLTVV.

This clone was observed a handful of times. The rearrangement uses TRBV7-2 and TRBJ1-3, with 9 bases fitting TRBD1. CDR1 SGHTA and CDR2 FQGNSA come from the germline V gene. The CDR3 runs 16 residues. The V and J ends lost 2 bases and 1 base, in that order; junction bases with no gene match: 3. CDR3 DNA: TGTGCCAGCAGCTTATCGGGACAGGGTTCTGGAAACACCATATATTTT. Amino acid sequence: CASSLSGQGSGNTIYF.

V usage is TRBV27 and J usage is TRBJ2-2, with TRBD1 as a possible D gene (6 bases). V lost 4 bases, J lost 3 bases, and 9 bases lay in between. The CDR3 has 14 amino acids. Germline CDR1 MNHEY, CDR2 SMNVEV (reference sequence). The CDR3 loop reads CASSSQGYTGELFF. The CDR3 region has the DNA TGTGCCAGCAGTTCACAGGGATACACCGGGGAGCTGTTTTTT.